A selection of T cell receptor beta chains follows, all from one sample in a study of T cell responses to AZD1222 COVID-19 vaccine. Some clones are missing from TCRdb's copy, which holds only in-frame ones; the method was immunoSEQ multiplex PCR. The sample holds 30,000 to 35,000 clones, roughly 92% seen once. Sample: peripheral blood, taken on day 0 of AZD1222 vaccination. These receptors were collected from an adult in good health. The CDR3 runs from the conserved cysteine through the conserved F or W. Fields, in order: clone size, V gene, J gene, D gene, CDR3 DNA, CDR3 protein. A D gene is named only where the DNA matches it firmly. Clone size is stated in some rows and not others, as once, few, many or a class when expanded.

>-|TRBV7-2|TRBJ2-3|-
TGTGCCAGCGGGAAACAGTTCTCCACAGATACGCAGTATTTT
CASGKQFSTDTQYF
>-|TRBV6-5|TRBJ1-2|TRBD1
TGTGCCAGCAAACCGGGACAGGGGGACTATGGCTACACCTTC
CASKPGQGDYGYTF
>-|TRBV7-6|TRBJ1-2|-
TGTGCCAGCAGCTTAAGGGTCAGGGGAGCGTATGGCTACACCTTC
CASSLRVRGAYGYTF
>-|TRBV11-2|TRBJ2-1|TRBD2
TGTGCCAGCAGCTTAGGGCTAGCGGGGGGCCAGGGCAATGAGCAGTTCTTC
CASSLGLAGGQGNEQFF
>-|TRBV19|TRBJ2-5|-
TGTGCCAGTAGTATGACGGGGGAAGAGACCCAGTACTTC
CASSMTGEETQYF
>-|TRBV3-1/TRBV3-2|TRBJ2-5|TRBD2
TGTGCCAGCAGCCTTGGACTAGCGGGGGGTAGGCAAGAGACCCAGTACTTC
CASSLGLAGGRQETQYF
>-|TRBV5-6|TRBJ2-5|TRBD2
TGTGCCAGCAGCTTGAGGTGGCGGGGGATTGAGACCCAGTACTTC
CASSLRWRGIETQYF
>-|TRBV9|TRBJ2-3|TRBD2
TGTGCCAGCAGCGTAGCTCCAGCGGGGAAAGGTTCAGATACGCAGTATTTT
CASSVAPAGKGSDTQYF
>once|TRBV11-3|TRBJ1-2|-
TGTGCCAGCAGCGACATCGGAGGGGTAGGCTATGGCTACACCTTC
CASSDIGGVGYGYTF
>-|TRBV19|TRBJ2-7|-
TGTGCCAGTAGTTACAGGGAGAACTCCTACGAGCAGTACTTC
CASSYRENSYEQYF
>-|TRBV7-2|TRBJ2-7|TRBD1
TGTGCCAGCAGCACCGACAGGGGCGCGCCCTACGAGCAGTACTTC
CASSTDRGAPYEQYF
>-|TRBV13|TRBJ1-2|-
TGTGCCAGCAGCTTAGAGGGAAACTATGGCTACACCTTC
CASSLEGNYGYTF
>once|TRBV30|TRBJ2-1|-
TGTGCCTGGAGCCCCCTCCCTGGGGGCTCCTACAATGAGCAGTTCTTC
CAWSPLPGGSYNEQFF
>-|TRBV10-3|TRBJ2-1|TRBD2
TGTGCCATCAGGGAAGCGGGGGCCGACTGGAATGAGCAGTTCTTC
CAIREAGADWNEQFF
>-|TRBV7-8|TRBJ1-4|-
TGTGCCAGCAGCTTAGCGCAGAGGACTGAAAAACTGTTTTTT
CASSLAQRTEKLFF
>-|TRBV5-6|TRBJ2-7|-
TGTGCCAGCAGCTTGGCCGGACAAGGACAAGCTCAGTACTTC
CASSLAGQGQAQYF
>-|TRBV7-2|TRBJ2-4|-
TGTGCCAGCAGCCAACTAACCAAAAACATTCAGTACTTC
CASSQLTKNIQYF
>-|TRBV14|TRBJ1-2|TRBD1
TGTGCCAGCAGCCAAGCTATACAGGGGGGCTACACCTTC
CASSQAIQGGYTF
>-|TRBV7-2|TRBJ2-7|TRBD1
TGTGCCAGCAGCCGGGACAGTAGCTCCTACGAGCAGTACTTC
CASSRDSSSYEQYF
>once|TRBV3-1/TRBV3-2|TRBJ1-2|-
TGTGCCAGCAGCCAAGGAGGAGACGCTAACTATGGCTACACCTTC
CASSQGGDANYGYTF
>-|TRBV2|TRBJ2-3|TRBD1
TGTGCCAGCAGTTGGACAGGGACAAACACAGATACGCAGTATTTT
CASSWTGTNTDTQYF
>-|TRBV11-2|TRBJ2-7|-
TGTGCCAGCAGCCCCGACGGCCGACCTTCCTACGAGCAGTACTTC
CASSPDGRPSYEQYF
>-|TRBV3-1/TRBV3-2|TRBJ1-1|TRBD1
TGTGCCAGCAGCCAAGACAGTAGGACAGGGAGCTTTGGGACTGAAGCTTTCTTT
CASSQDSRTGSFGTEAFF
>-|TRBV5-5|TRBJ2-5|-
TGTGCCAGCAGCTTGGTGGCCGTCCAAGAGACCCAGTACTTC
CASSLVAVQETQYF
>-|TRBV4-3|TRBJ2-2|TRBD1
TGCGCCAGCAGCCAAGGGGCAGGGGGCAACACCGGGGAGCTGTTTTTT
CASSQGAGGNTGELFF
>-|TRBV13|TRBJ1-6|TRBD1
TGTGCCAGCAGCCCCACAGGGGCATATTCACCCCTCCACTTT
CASSPTGAYSPLHF
>once|TRBV20-1|TRBJ2-5|TRBD1
TGCAGCGTGGACAGGGTAGAGACCCAGTACTTC
CSVDRVETQYF
>-|TRBV15|TRBJ1-6|-
TGTGCCACCAGCACTGTAAGGGGGGGTAATTCACCCCTCCACTTT
CATSTVRGGNSPLHF
>-|TRBV19|TRBJ1-5|-
TGTGCCAGTAGTCCTCCCGAAGTGGGATTCGGCAATCAGCCCCAGCATTTT
CASSPPEVGFGNQPQHF
>-|TRBV3-1/TRBV3-2|TRBJ2-7|TRBD2
TGTGCCAGCAGCCAAGTCGGGGGGGCCCCCTACGAGCAGTACTTC
CASSQVGGAPYEQYF
>-|TRBV4-2|TRBJ2-5|-
TGTGCCAGCAGCCTCACCGGGGACCAAGAGACCCAGTACTTC
CASSLTGDQETQYF
>once|TRBV19|TRBJ1-4|TRBD1
TGTGCCAGTAGTGAGACAGGGATGCCCTCAATTACGGAAAAACTGTTTTTT
CASSETGMPSITEKLFF
>-|TRBV11-2|TRBJ1-2|-
TGTGCCAGCAGCTGGAAGTCCTTCAGTGGCTACACCTTC
CASSWKSFSGYTF
>-|TRBV5-3|TRBJ1-6|TRBD1
TGTGCCAGAAGCTTGGGGGACAGGGGAGATTCACCCCTCCACTTT
CARSLGDRGDSPLHF
>-|TRBV6-5|TRBJ1-1|TRBD1
TGTGCCAGCAGATTTCAGGGGGACGGAACTGAAGCTTTCTTT
CASRFQGDGTEAFF
>-|TRBV27|TRBJ1-1|-
TGTGCCAGCAAGACAGGTGGCACTGAAGCTTTCTTT
CASKTGGTEAFF
>-|TRBV11-2|TRBJ1-3|-
TGTGCCAGCAGCTTAGAGGCCAGGGGCTCTGGAAACACCATATATTTT
CASSLEARGSGNTIYF
>-|TRBV5-4|TRBJ1-1|TRBD1
TGTGCCAGCAGCCCCGACAGGGTCACTGAAGCTTTCTTT
CASSPDRVTEAFF
>-|TRBV27|TRBJ1-2|-
TGTGCCAGCATTCCATGGACGGGAGCTAACTATGGCTACACCTTC
CASIPWTGANYGYTF
>-|TRBV4-1|TRBJ1-4|TRBD1
TGCGCCAGCAGCCAGCAGGGGGAGGCTGAAAAACTGTTTTTT
CASSQQGEAEKLFF
>-|TRBV7-9|TRBJ2-7|-
TGTGCCAGCAGCTTAGCGGGGGGCGAGCAGTACTTC
CASSLAGGEQYF
>-|TRBV12-3/TRBV12-4|TRBJ1-2|-
TGTGCCAGCACCACAGTCTATGGCTACACCTTC
CASTTVYGYTF
>-|TRBV15|TRBJ2-1|TRBD2
TGTGCCACCAGCCAGACTAGCGTATACAATGAGCAGTTCTTC
CATSQTSVYNEQFF
>-|TRBV11-2|TRBJ1-4|-
TGTGCCAGCAGCTTAGGGCGGCTCGTTAATGAAAAACTGTTTTTT
CASSLGRLVNEKLFF
>-|TRBV9|TRBJ2-2|TRBD1
TGTGCCAGCACCTCTCAGGGGGCCACCGGGGAGCTGTTTTTT
CASTSQGATGELFF
>once|TRBV19|TRBJ1-2|-
TGTGCCAGTAGCGCGCTCTATGGCTACACCTTC
CASSALYGYTF
>-|TRBV9|TRBJ2-2|TRBD2
TGTGCCAGCAGCCCGGGGGGCACCGGGGAGCTGTTTTTT
CASSPGGTGELFF
>-|TRBV19|TRBJ1-2|-
TGTGCCAGTAGTCCACGGACCCTCGGGGACTATGGCTACACCTTC
CASSPRTLGDYGYTF
>-|TRBV3-1/TRBV3-2|TRBJ1-5|TRBD1
TGTGCCAGCAGCCAATTACAGGGGAAGGGCAATCAGCCCCAGCATTTT
CASSQLQGKGNQPQHF
>-|TRBV6-2/TRBV6-3|TRBJ2-1|TRBD2
TGTGCCAGCAGTTATTGGCGGGGGGATCCCTCCTACAATGAGCAGTTCTTC
CASSYWRGDPSYNEQFF
>-|TRBV10-3|TRBJ2-2|TRBD1
TGTGCCACCTCCGGGACAGACAACCCCCTTGCGAACACCGGGGAGCTGTTTTTT
CATSGTDNPLANTGELFF
>-|TRBV12-5|TRBJ2-2|-
TGTGCTAGTGGTTTAGGCACGTCGAACACCGGGGAGCTGTTTTTT
CASGLGTSNTGELFF
>-|TRBV2|TRBJ1-5|-
TGTGCCAGCAGTGACGACCTCGGTCAGCCCCAGCATTTT
CASSDDLGQPQHF
>-|TRBV4-2|TRBJ2-2|-
TGTGCCAGCAGCCAAGAGGCCAGGTTAGGCGGGGAGCTGTTTTTT
CASSQEARLGGELFF
>-|TRBV14|TRBJ1-2|-
TGTGCCAGCAGCCAACAGGGCGGGTATGGCTACACCTTC
CASSQQGGYGYTF